This TCR beta chain was sequenced during a study of shared T cell receptors in the human thymus. Germline V CDR1 and CDR2: SNHLY, FYNNEI. This CDR3 is 17 amino acids long. V lost 3 bases and J lost 2; bases outside the gene matches: 9. Sequencing was performed with immunoSEQ multiplex PCR; in TCRdb, only in-frame clones are kept and a portion is missing. In the table there are 700,000 or so clones, approximately 85% of which are singletons. The same data also contributed to another study, on human thymus T cells. That publication notes: Thymus was obtained from resections taken during corrective heart surgery.

The sequenced sample consisted of thymocytes. The rearrangement joins TRBV2 to TRBJ2-3; the match to TRBD2 covers 9 bases. This clonotype was sampled from a girl in the first two years of life with a congenital heart defect. The CDR3 coding sequence is TGTGCCAGCAGTGAGAGTATAGCTAGCGGGACCACAGATACGCAGTATTTT. It codes for CASSESIASGTTDTQYF.